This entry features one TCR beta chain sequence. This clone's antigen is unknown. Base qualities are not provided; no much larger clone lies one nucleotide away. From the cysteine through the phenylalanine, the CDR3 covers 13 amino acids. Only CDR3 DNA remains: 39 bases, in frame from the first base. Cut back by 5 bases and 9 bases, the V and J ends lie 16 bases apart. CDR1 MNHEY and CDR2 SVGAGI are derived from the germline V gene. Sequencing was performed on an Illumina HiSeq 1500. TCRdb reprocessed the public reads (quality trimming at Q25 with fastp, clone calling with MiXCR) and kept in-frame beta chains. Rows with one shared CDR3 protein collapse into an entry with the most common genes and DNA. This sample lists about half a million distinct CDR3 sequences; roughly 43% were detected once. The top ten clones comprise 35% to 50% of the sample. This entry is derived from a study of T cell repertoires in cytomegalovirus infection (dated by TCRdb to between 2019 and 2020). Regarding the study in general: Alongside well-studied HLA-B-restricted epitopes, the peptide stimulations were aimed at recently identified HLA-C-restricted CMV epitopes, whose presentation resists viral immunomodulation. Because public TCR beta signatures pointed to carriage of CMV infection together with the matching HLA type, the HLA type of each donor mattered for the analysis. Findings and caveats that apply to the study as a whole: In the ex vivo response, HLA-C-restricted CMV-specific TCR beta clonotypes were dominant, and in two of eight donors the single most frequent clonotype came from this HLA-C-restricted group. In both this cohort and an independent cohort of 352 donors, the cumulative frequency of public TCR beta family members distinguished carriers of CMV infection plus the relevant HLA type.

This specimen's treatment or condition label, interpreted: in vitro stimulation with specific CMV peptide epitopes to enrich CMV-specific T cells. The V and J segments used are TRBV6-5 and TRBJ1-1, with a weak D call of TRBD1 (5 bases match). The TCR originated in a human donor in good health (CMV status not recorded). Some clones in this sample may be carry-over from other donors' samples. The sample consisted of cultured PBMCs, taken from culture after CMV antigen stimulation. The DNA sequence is TGTGCCAGCAGTCTTCTCCAGGGACGAAAAGCTTTCTTT. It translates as CASSLLQGRKAFF.